Given below is one T cell receptor beta chain in context. Its specificity is not known. This specimen comes from a study of T cells in narcolepsy. Study-wide context: Donors had narcolepsy type 1 or type 2, or were healthy controls.

Using immunoSEQ multiplex PCR, the repertoire was profiled, and TCRdb retains in-frame clones only, with some absent. In the table there are about 30,000 clones, around 83% of which are singletons. Germline V lookup: CDR1 MGHRA, CDR2 YSYEKL. V was clipped by 0 bases and J by 7 bases; unmatched bases: 14. The CDR3 length is 18 residues. The study, taken as a whole, reports: HCRT-specific and TRIB2-specific autoreactive clonotypes appeared among same-patient CSF and blood CD4+ clonotypes. Healthy controls reportedly lacked the autoreactive clonotypes serially found in patients' blood. Autoreactive clone sequences were missing from some blood memory CD4+ repertoires.

Sequencing input: CD45RA- memory CD4+ T cells from PBMCs. J is TRBJ2-7 and V is TRBV4-1; the match to TRBD1 covers 11 bases. The clonotype originates from a human donor with narcolepsy. The CDR3, as DNA: TGCGCCAGCAGCCAAGACCCTCTCGGGACAGGGGGTTTGAGAGAGCAGTACTTC. Translated: CASSQDPLGTGGLREQYF.